What follows are 20 T cell receptor beta chains derived from one specimen sequenced in a study of blood T cell repertoires in COVID-19. Measured with immunoSEQ multiplex PCR; TCRdb has only the in-frame clones, and not every one. Of roughly 250,000 clones in the sample, about 80% were seen once. Sequencing was performed on peripheral blood. These receptors were taken from a woman of 80 years or more with acute or convalescent COVID-19.

The chain has TRBV12-3 or TRBV12-4 and TRBJ1-6; D is unclear. The length of the CDR3 is 13 residues. V gave up 5 bases and J gave up 7 bases, with 9 bases separating them. CDR3 nucleotides: TGTGCCAGCAGTCCCCGCGGGAATTCACCCCTCCACTTT. It encodes CASSPRGNSPLHF.

The chain links TRBV28 to TRBJ1-1, with a tentative D call TRBD1 (5 bases). Deletions cut 5 bases from V and 5 bases from J, with 30 bases between. Germline CDR1 and CDR2: MDHEN and SYDVKM. CDR3 size: 19 residues. The CDR3 region has the DNA TGTGCCAGCAGTCTGGAGCGGGGAAAGGGGCTAAGTCTAAGGACTGAAGCTTTCTTT. Translated: CASSLERGKGLSLRTEAFF.

The V and J genes are TRBV28 and TRBJ1-5; possible D gene TRBD1, 6 bases. The germline gives CDR1 MDHEN, CDR2 SYDVKM. This CDR3 region has 12 residues. The germline V and J ends were trimmed by 3 bases and 6 bases, with 6 bases remaining between them. The CDR3 protein is CASSLGAQPQHF. DNA of the CDR3: TGTGCCAGCAGTTTGGGGGCTCAGCCCCAGCATTTT.

The chain carries TRBV7-6 and TRBJ2-7, with 9 bases identical to TRBD1. CDR3 size: 15 residues. V lost 5 bases, J lost 2 bases, and 7 bases stayed unmatched. Germline loops: CDR1 SGHVS, CDR2 FNYEAQ. Here the CDR3 reads CASSPQTGGAYEQYF. The CDR3 DNA is TGTGCCAGCAGCCCTCAGACAGGGGGGGCCTACGAGCAGTACTTC. The full variable domain, completed using reference TRBV7-6 and TRBJ2-7, is GAGVSQSPRYKVTKRGQDVALRCDPISGHVSLYWYRQALGQGPEFLTYFNYEAQQDKSGLPNDRFSAERPEGSISTLTIQRTEQRDSAMYRCASSPQTGGAYEQYFGPGTRLTVT.

The J gene is TRBJ2-1, the V gene TRBV7-3, with 9 bases identical to TRBD2. This CDR3 region has 15 residues. V lost 5 bases, J lost 5 bases, and 7 bases stayed unmatched. Germline V gives CDR1 SGHTA, CDR2 FQGTGA. The CDR3 reads CASSRGGARNNEQFF. The CDR3 DNA reads TGTGCCAGCAGCCGCGGGGGGGCCCGGAACAATGAGCAGTTCTTC.

This chain links TRBV28 with TRBJ1-6; TRBD1 might be the D (6 bases). The CDR3 contains 15 residues. V was shortened by 2 bases and J by 10 bases, with 15 bases between the two germline ends. Germline V gene lookup returns CDR1 MDHEN and CDR2 SYDVKM. As DNA, the CDR3 is TGTGCCAGCAGTTTACGAACAGGGCAAAACTCACCCCTCCACTTT. It encodes CASSLRTGQNSPLHF.

The gene calls are TRBV7-9 and TRBJ2-2; 7 nucleotides line up with TRBD1. V shed 5 bases, J shed 2 bases, and the junction held 8 bases outside the gene matches. The CDR3 spans 16 residues. Germline V gene sequence: CDR1 SEHNR, CDR2 FQNEAQ (reference sequence). The CDR3 DNA is TGTGCCAGCAGCGCGACGGGACAGAGAAACACCGGGGAGCTGTTTTTT. Translated, it gives CASSATGQRNTGELFF.

V usage is TRBV11-2 and J usage is TRBJ2-1; 10 bases are shared with TRBD2. Germline CDR1 and CDR2: SGHAT and FQNNGV. The CDR3 consists of 16 residues. The V and J ends lost 5 bases and 4 bases, in that order; junction bases with no gene match: 8. The DNA for the CDR3 is TGTGCCAGCAGCCCCCTAGCGGGGGTGTGGTACAATGAGCAGTTCTTC. Translation gives CASSPLAGVWYNEQFF.

The chain joins TRBV15 to TRBJ1-5, with 9 bases identical to TRBD1. V trimming: 3 bases; J trimming: 5 bases; junction bases outside the gene matches: 23. The CDR3 consists of 21 residues. In germline, CDR1 is LNHNV, CDR2 YYDKDF (reference sequence). The CDR3 region has the DNA TGTGCCACCAGCAGGCCCGTTTCGGGACAGGGAACTTCGGGCGGTGATCAGCCCCAGCATTTT. It yields the protein CATSRPVSGQGTSGGDQPQHF.

The J gene is TRBJ1-5, the V gene TRBV7-9; D unresolved. V was shortened by 1 base and J by 7 bases, with 8 bases between the two germline ends. Germline CDR1 reads SEHNR; CDR2 reads FQNEAQ (reference sequence). The length of the CDR3 is 13 residues. CDR3 in DNA: TGTGCCAGCAGCTTAGAGGTCGGGCAGCCCCAGCATTTT. Its translation is CASSLEVGQPQHF.

This clone was observed once. The chain uses TRBV6-4 and TRBJ1-6; D gene uncertain. The CDR3 is 14 residues long. Germline V gives CDR1 MRHNA, CDR2 SNTAGT. With 6 bases removed from V and 8 bases from J, the gap between germline ends came to 14 bases. The CDR3 sequence: CASSPDRGYSPLHF. CDR3 in DNA: TGTGCCAGCAGCCCGGACCGGGGTTATTCACCCCTCCACTTT.

The rearrangement joins TRBV28 to TRBJ2-5, with 9 bases identical to TRBD1. Germline trimming cut 2 bases from V and 5 bases from J; bases unmatched to any gene: 3. The CDR3 runs to 14 residues. Germline values: CDR1 MDHEN, CDR2 SYDVKM. CDR3 nucleotides: TGTGCCAGCAGTTTAGGGGACAGGGTCGAGACCCAGTACTTC. Its protein product is CASSLGDRVETQYF. Supplemented by reference TRBV28 and TRBJ2-5, the full variable domain reads DVKVTQSSRYLVKRTGEKVFLECVQDMDHENMFWYRQDPGLGLRLIYFSYDVKMKEKGDIPEGYSVSREKKERFSLILESASTNQTSMYLCASSLGDRVETQYFGPGTRLLVL.

The chain combines TRBV2 with TRBJ1-1, with 7 nucleotides matching TRBD1. Germline assignment: CDR1 SNHLY and CDR2 FYNNEI. J gave up 0 bases and V 4 bases, and 2 bases lay outside the gene matches. This CDR3 region has 14 residues. This CDR3 reads CASSVGGMNTEAFF. The CDR3 coding sequence is TGTGCCAGCAGTGTAGGGGGCATGAACACTGAAGCTTTCTTT.

This rearrangement joins TRBV28 to TRBJ2-7; D unclear. CDR3 length equals 12 residues. Germline V gene lookup returns CDR1 MDHEN and CDR2 SYDVKM. V was pared by 9 bases and J by 0 bases, with 9 bases between. The CDR3 nucleotides read TGTGCCAGTTACAGTACCTCCTACGAGCAGTACTTC. Protein product: CASYSTSYEQYF.

The rearrangement joins TRBV3-1 (or the pseudogene TRBV3-2) to TRBJ1-2; 9 nucleotides agree with TRBD1. Germline V CDR1 and CDR2: LGHDT, YNNKEL (reference sequence). J lost 6 bases, V lost 4 bases, and 6 bases had no gene match. This CDR3 region has 14 residues. CDR3 protein: CASSRTGGADGYTF. The CDR3 DNA is TGTGCCAGCAGCCGAACAGGGGGCGCGGATGGCTACACCTTC.

The chain has TRBV25-1 and TRBJ1-4; 11 bases line up with TRBD1. There are 16 residues in the CDR3. The V segment lost 5 bases and the J segment 3 bases; nucleotides outside the gene matches: 5. CDR1 is MGHDK, CDR2 SYGVNS, per germline. The CDR3 DNA follows: TGTGCCAGCAGTCCTCAGGGACAGGGGGCTAATGAAAAACTGTTTTTT. The encoded protein is CASSPQGQGANEKLFF.

The chain links TRBV5-1 to TRBJ1-4, with unresolved D. The CDR3 extends over 13 amino acids. CDR1 and CDR2 from the germline V gene are SGHRS and YFSETQ. Trimming pared 4 bases from V and 8 bases from J, leaving 12 bases between. This CDR3 reads CASSPPGREKLFF. The CDR3, as DNA: TGCGCCAGCAGCCCTCCGGGTCGGGAAAAACTGTTTTTT.

V and J are TRBV19 and TRBJ1-5; perhaps TRBD1 as D (6 bases). The length of the CDR3 is 16 residues. V lost 6 bases, J lost 2 bases, and 17 bases lay in between. The V gene's germline CDR1 is LNHDA and CDR2 SQIVND (reference sequence). The CDR3: CASRERDTLGNQPQHF. The DNA of the CDR3 is TGTGCCAGTAGGGAAAGGGACACCCTGGGCAATCAGCCCCAGCATTTT.

This chain uses TRBV10-3 with TRBJ1-1, with D perhaps TRBD1 (5 bases). Germline-derived CDR1 and CDR2 are ENHRY and SYGVKD. V was shortened by 4 bases and J by 5 bases, with 8 bases between the two germline ends. CDR3 length equals 12 residues. The DNA of the CDR3 is TGTGCCATCAGTGCCGGGGGGACTGAAGCTTTCTTT. The encoded protein is CAISAGGTEAFF.

This rearrangement joins TRBV29-1 to TRBJ1-3; TRBD1 agrees at 8 bases. Germline V gene data show CDR1 as SQVTM and CDR2 as ANQGSEA. The junction had 16 bases not matched to a gene; V was cut back by 7 bases and J by 8 bases. The CDR3 covers 15 residues. The CDR3 DNA reads TGCAGCGCAACCACCTCGACAGGGGTCGGAGACACCATATATTTT. This gives the protein CSATTSTGVGDTIYF.